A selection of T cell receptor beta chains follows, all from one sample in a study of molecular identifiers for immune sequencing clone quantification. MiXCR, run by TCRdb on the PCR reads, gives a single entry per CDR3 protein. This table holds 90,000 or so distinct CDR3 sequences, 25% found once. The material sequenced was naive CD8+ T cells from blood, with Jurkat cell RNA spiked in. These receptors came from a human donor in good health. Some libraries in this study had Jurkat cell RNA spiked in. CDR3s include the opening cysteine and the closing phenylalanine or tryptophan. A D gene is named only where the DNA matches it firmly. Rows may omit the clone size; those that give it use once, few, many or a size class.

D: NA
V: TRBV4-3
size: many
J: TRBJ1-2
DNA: TGCGCCAGCAGCCAAGAGAGGGGCCTTGGGTATGGCTACACCTTC
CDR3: CASSQERGLGYGYTF

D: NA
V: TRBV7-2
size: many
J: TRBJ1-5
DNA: TGTGCCAGCACCACACTTTTTGGTAATCAGCCCCAGCATTTT
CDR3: CASTTLFGNQPQHF

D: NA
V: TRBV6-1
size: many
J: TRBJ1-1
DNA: TGTGCCAGCAGTCCTTCGGGGGCCACTGAAGCTTTCTTT
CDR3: CASSPSGATEAFF

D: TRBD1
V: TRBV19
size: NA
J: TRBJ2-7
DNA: TGTGCCAGTGGTTCCAGCCCGGGACAGAGGTACGAGCAGTACTTC
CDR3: CASGSSPGQRYEQYF

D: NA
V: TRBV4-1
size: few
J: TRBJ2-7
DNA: TGCGCCAGCAGCCCCCCGGGGGTGGCGGGCTACGAGCAGTACTTC
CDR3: CASSPPGVAGYEQYF

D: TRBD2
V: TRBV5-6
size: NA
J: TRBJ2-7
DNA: TGTGCCAACAACTTAGAAGGACTAGCGGGTGAGCAGTACTTC
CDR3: CANNLEGLAGEQYF

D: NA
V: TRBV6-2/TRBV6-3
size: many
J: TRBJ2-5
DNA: TGTGCCAGCAGTTACCTCGGCCCCCTGGAGACCCAGTACTTC
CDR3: CASSYLGPLETQYF

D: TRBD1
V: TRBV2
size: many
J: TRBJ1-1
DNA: TGTGCCGGGCGGGACAGTAAGAACACTGAAGCTTTCTTT
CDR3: CAGRDSKNTEAFF

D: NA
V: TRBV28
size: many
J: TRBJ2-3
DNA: TGTGCCAGCAGTTTTCAGACTGACACAGATACGCAGTATTTT
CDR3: CASSFQTDTDTQYF

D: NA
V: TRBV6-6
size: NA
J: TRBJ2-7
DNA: TGTGCCAGCAGTTACTCAGGGGACCAGCAGTACTTC
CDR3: CASSYSGDQQYF

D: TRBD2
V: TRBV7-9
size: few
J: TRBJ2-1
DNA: TGTGCCAGCAGCTCCGGGACTAGCCCCTACAATGAGCAGTTCTTC
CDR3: CASSSGTSPYNEQFF

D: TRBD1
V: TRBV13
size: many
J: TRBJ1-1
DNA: TGTGCCAGCACCCAGGGGGGAGGTGTCACTGAAGCTTTCTTT
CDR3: CASTQGGGVTEAFF

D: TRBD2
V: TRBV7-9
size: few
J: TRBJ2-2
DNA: TGTGCCAGCAGCTCTATAGCGGGAGGGCCCACCGGGGAGCTGTTTTTT
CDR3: CASSSIAGGPTGELFF

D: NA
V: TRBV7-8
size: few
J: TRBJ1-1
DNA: TGTGCCAGCACCCGGGAGACTACTCTCACTGAAGCTTTCTTT
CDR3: CASTRETTLTEAFF

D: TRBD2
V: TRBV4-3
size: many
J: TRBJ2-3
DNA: TGCGCCAGCAGCCAAGCCCCTCCGACTAGCGGGCGCACAGATACGCAGTATTTT
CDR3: CASSQAPPTSGRTDTQYF

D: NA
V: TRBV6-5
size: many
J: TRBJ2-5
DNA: TGTGCCAGCAGAGACCTGTACCAAGAGACCCAGTACTTC
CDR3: CASRDLYQETQYF

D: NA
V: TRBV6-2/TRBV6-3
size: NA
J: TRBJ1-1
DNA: TGTGCCAGCAGTTACTCGACACAGGATACTTTCTTT
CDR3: CASSYSTQDTFF